This entry lists 5 T cell receptor beta chains sequenced from one sample in a study of shared clonotypes between healthy human individuals. The naive CD8 fraction comprised CD45RO-negative cells positively selected for CCR7 and excluded terminally differentiated effector memory CD45RA+ cells. Only in-frame clones appear in the TCRdb table, and some are missing; sequencing was by immunoSEQ multiplex PCR. The sample has about 2.1 million clones; roughly 95% are singletons. Sequencing was done on a sample of naive CD8+ T cells from PBMCs. These receptors were taken from a man in his late teens or twenties in good health. Some clones in this sample may be carry-over from other donors' samples.

This rearrangement joins TRBV27 to TRBJ2-7; D perhaps matches TRBD1 (5 bases). Germline lookup yields CDR1 MNHEY and CDR2 SMNVEV (reference sequence). CDR3 length equals 14 residues. Trimming removed 6 bases at V and 3 bases at J, with 15 bases between. The CDR3, as DNA: TGTGCCAGCAGGGAAGGGGTAAGAAGCTACGAGCAGTACTTC. It yields the protein CASREGVRSYEQYF.

The chain uses TRBV7-9 and TRBJ2-5, with 8 bases lining up with TRBD2. The CDR3 runs 16 residues. V was clipped by 7 bases and J by 1 base; unmatched bases: 11. Germline CDR1 reads SEHNR; CDR2 reads FQNEAQ (reference sequence). CDR3 residues: CASIPWRGVSQETQYF. Written as DNA, the CDR3 is TGTGCCAGCATCCCCTGGCGGGGGGTATCCCAAGAGACCCAGTACTTC.

The chain employs TRBV9 and TRBJ2-5; possibly TRBD1 for D (7 bases). The CDR3 runs 17 residues. CDR1 is SGDLS, CDR2 YYNGEE, per germline. V lost 1 base to trimming and J lost 5 bases, with 21 bases between them. CDR3 DNA sequence: TGTGCCAGCAGCGTAATGGAGGGGGCTTCTGGCGTGGAGACCCAGTACTTC. As protein: CASSVMEGASGVETQYF.

This clone is a singleton in its sample. This chain joins TRBV4-1 and TRBJ2-3, with 10 nucleotides matching TRBD2. The CDR3 runs to 17 residues. Germline loops: CDR1 MGHRA, CDR2 YSYEKL. Trimming cost V 2 bases and J 3 bases; bases outside gene matches: 8. CDR3 sequence (DNA): TGCGCCAGCAGCCAACCACAGCAGCGGGAGGGAACAGATACGCAGTATTTT. Amino acids: CASSQPQQREGTDTQYF.

This clone has a single count. The chain combines TRBV7-2 with TRBJ2-5; a weak D match, TRBD2 (6 bases). Germline V CDR1 and CDR2: SGHTA, FQGNSA. V was clipped by 3 bases and J by 5 bases, with 25 bases between them. This CDR3 has 18 amino acids. CDR3 sequence reads: CASSFPPLEEGQDETQYF. CDR3 DNA sequence: TGTGCCAGCAGCTTCCCCCCCCTGGAGGAGGGGCAGGATGAGACCCAGTACTTC.